The rows below give T cell receptor beta chains drawn from one sample of a study of CD4 and CD8 cells across lung adenocarcinoma regions. TCRdb called the PCR reads again in MiXCR, with one record for every CDR3 protein. The data hold about 19,000 distinct CDR3 sequences, with about half observed a single time. The sequenced material came from CD4+ T cells from the margin of a lung tumor. The receptors were sampled from a male donor with lung adenocarcinoma. The CD4 and CD8 labels of this study may be unreliable. CDR3s include the opening cysteine and the closing phenylalanine or tryptophan. The D gene is left open where the match is weak. Part of the rows lack a size; the others show once, few, many or a class for expanded clones.

cdr3_nt: TGTGCCAGCAGCCTCCAGTCCGTGATTACAGGGGCGCTGTATTTT; cdr3_aa: CASSLQSVITGALYF; d_call: TRBD1; clone_size: once; v_call: TRBV6-1; j_call: TRBJ2-2
cdr3_nt: TGTGCCTCCCGAGTACAATCCGGGACTGGAGGCTACACCTTC; cdr3_aa: CASRVQSGTGGYTF; d_call: -; clone_size: medium-sized; v_call: TRBV28; j_call: TRBJ1-2
cdr3_nt: TGCGCGGGGCGCGGGGTGGCAGAGGCAGATACGCAGTACTTT; cdr3_aa: CAGRGVAEADTQYF; d_call: -; clone_size: -; v_call: TRBV10-2; j_call: TRBJ2-3
cdr3_nt: TGCGCCAGCAGCCAAGGCGGAGGGAAGAGGAATGAGCAGTTCTTC; cdr3_aa: CASSQGGGKRNEQFF; d_call: -; clone_size: -; v_call: TRBV4-1; j_call: TRBJ2-1
cdr3_nt: TGTGCCAGCTCATCTACAAACAGAGCAAACACTGAAGCTTTCTTT; cdr3_aa: CASSSTNRANTEAFF; d_call: -; clone_size: -; v_call: TRBV18; j_call: TRBJ1-1
cdr3_nt: TGTGCCAGCAGCCAAGTGGGGAACACTGAAGCTTTCTTT; cdr3_aa: CASSQVGNTEAFF; d_call: -; clone_size: once; v_call: TRBV3-1; j_call: TRBJ1-1
cdr3_nt: TGTGCCAGCAGGCGAGTCGGGGGCCCCGCCCAAGAGACGCAGTATTTC; cdr3_aa: CASRRVGGPAQETQYF; d_call: -; clone_size: -; v_call: TRBV4-2; j_call: TRBJ2-3
cdr3_nt: TGTGCCAGCAGTTACTCTGCCGTTAGCACAGAGACGCAGTATTTC; cdr3_aa: CASSYSAVSTETQYF; d_call: -; clone_size: -; v_call: TRBV6-5; j_call: TRBJ2-5
cdr3_nt: TGTGCCAGCAGCCGGACTAGCGGGAGCTACGAGCAGTACTTC; cdr3_aa: CASSRTSGSYEQYF; d_call: TRBD2; clone_size: -; v_call: TRBV7-9; j_call: TRBJ2-7
cdr3_nt: TGTGCCAGCAGATTGGGACAGGGCAAGCAGTTCTTC; cdr3_aa: CASRLGQGKQFF; d_call: TRBD1; clone_size: -; v_call: TRBV6-1; j_call: TRBJ2-1
cdr3_nt: TGTGCCACGCGACCCGGGAGCGCCGACCAAGAGACGCAGTATTTC; cdr3_aa: CATRPGSADQETQYF; d_call: -; clone_size: -; v_call: TRBV10-3; j_call: TRBJ2-3
cdr3_nt: TGTGCCAGCAGTTATTTAGTGAGGAACACTGAAGCTTTCTTT; cdr3_aa: CASSYLVRNTEAFF; d_call: -; clone_size: medium-sized; v_call: TRBV6-5; j_call: TRBJ1-1
cdr3_nt: TGCGGCGGCACGGGGCTGTCAGCCGAAGACATTCAGTACTTC; cdr3_aa: CGGTGLSAEDIQYF; d_call: -; clone_size: -; v_call: TRBV10-2; j_call: TRBJ2-4